These 17 T cell receptor beta chains were all obtained from the same sample, sequenced in a study of T cells after posttransplantation cyclophosphamide. The data were produced by immunoSEQ multiplex PCR, yet TCRdb's version contains in-frame clones alone and is incomplete. The sample lists some 52,000 clones, about 82% occurring once. Source material: PBMCs. The receptors stem from a man aged 30-40 years with a blood cancer, CMV-positive, and with a related stem cell donor.

The chain carries TRBV2 and TRBJ2-5, with 10 bases fitting TRBD2. The CDR3 is 16 amino acids. The trim removed 3 bases at V and 5 bases at J, leaving 9 bases unmatched. CDR1 is SNHLY and CDR2 is FYNNEI in the germline V gene. The CDR3 DNA follows: TGTGCCAGCAGTGACCAACTAGCGGGACTAGGGGAGACCCAGTACTTC. It encodes CASSDQLAGLGETQYF.

The V gene is TRBV4-2, the J gene TRBJ1-1; D gene ambiguous. The germline CDR1 and CDR2 sequences are LGHNA and YNFKEQ. The V gene lost 1 base and the J gene lost 6 bases, with 9 bases spanning the gap. This CDR3 has 13 amino acids. CDR3 in amino acids: CASSQATVSEAFF. For the CDR3, the DNA is TGTGCCAGCAGCCAAGCAACAGTCTCTGAAGCTTTCTTT.

This rearrangement joins TRBV28 to TRBJ1-1; TRBD1 agrees at 8 bases. The germline CDR1 and CDR2 sequences are MDHEN and SYDVKM. Trimming at V came to 4 bases and at J to 0 bases, leaving 1 base not matched to a gene. CDR3 length: 14 amino acids. CDR3 region: CASSWTGMNTEAFF. In DNA, the CDR3 is TGTGCCAGCAGTTGGACAGGGATGAACACTGAAGCTTTCTTT.

The CDR3 is CASSLNPGWRETQYF. The CDR3 nucleotides read TGTGCCAGCAGCTTAAATCCGGGGTGGCGAGAGACCCAGTACTTC. The genes are TRBV7-3 and TRBJ2-5; tentatively, D is TRBD2 (5 bases). Germline V gene sequence: CDR1 SGHTA, CDR2 FQGTGA. The CDR3 totals 15 residues. V shed 1 base and J shed 4 bases, with 13 bases lying between them.

This clone was recorded once. The chain couples TRBV18 to TRBJ2-7; unclear D gene. The CDR3 consists of 10 residues. The germline CDR1 and CDR2 sequences are KGHSH and LQKENI. V lost 8 bases to trimming and J lost 7 bases, with 9 bases between them. CDR3: CASPRLEQYF. The CDR3 nucleotides are TGTGCCAGCCCCCGTCTGGAGCAGTACTTC.

CDR3 DNA: TGTGCCAGCAGCGTAGTCCTGGCGGGAGGGCCGAACGAGCAGTACTTC. Amino acid sequence: CASSVVLAGGPNEQYF. The chain couples TRBV9 to TRBJ2-7; 9 bases fit TRBD2. The germline V gene encodes CDR1 SGDLS and CDR2 YYNGEE. This CDR3 has 16 amino acids. Unmatched junction bases numbered 9, after V lost 0 bases and J lost 5 bases. Drawing the rest from reference TRBV9 and TRBJ2-7, the complete variable domain is DSGVTQTPKHLITATGQRVTLRCSPRSGDLSVYWYQQSLDQGLQFLIQYYNGEERAKGNILERFSAQQFPDLHSELNLSSLELGDSALYFCASSVVLAGGPNEQYFGPGTRLTVT.

The rearrangement links TRBV19 to TRBJ2-5, with D tentatively TRBD1 (6 bases). V dropped 5 bases and J dropped 4 bases, with 11 bases sitting between them. CDR1 is LNHDA, CDR2 SQIVND, per germline (reference sequence). The CDR3 spans 13 residues. CDR3 bases: TGTGCCAGTAGTCCCCCCAGGGGAGAGACCCAGTACTTC. Translation: CASSPPRGETQYF.

CDR3 region: CASSLSSTDTQYF. Here the CDR3 DNA reads TGTGCCAGCAGCTTGTCATCCACAGATACGCAGTATTTT. The V and J genes are TRBV7-6 and TRBJ2-3; D unclear. The V end lost 3 bases, the J end lost 2 bases, and 6 bases lay between the germline ends. This CDR3 has 13 residues. Germline V gene sequence: CDR1 SGHVS, CDR2 FNYEAQ.

Only a few counts were recorded for this clone. This chain connects TRBV7-2 to TRBJ2-7, with 9 bases lining up with TRBD2. Trimming at V came to 2 bases and at J to 2 bases, leaving 7 bases not matched to a gene. Germline-derived CDR1 and CDR2 are SGHTA and FQGNSA. CDR3 length: 16 residues. CDR3: CASSLRGLAPAYEQYF. CDR3 DNA sequence: TGTGCCAGCAGCTTACGGGGACTAGCCCCAGCCTACGAGCAGTACTTC.

The chain uses TRBV5-1 and TRBJ1-3; 7 positions agree with TRBD1. The CDR3 consists of 16 residues. CDR1 and CDR2 from the germline V gene are SGHRS and YFSETQ. V trimming: 0 bases; J trimming: 7 bases; junction bases outside the gene matches: 10. The CDR3 DNA is TGCGCCAGCAGCTTGGGGACAGGCGCGATGGGGAACACCATATATTTT. This encodes CASSLGTGAMGNTIYF.

The V call is TRBV6-4, the J call TRBJ2-1; tentative D call: TRBD2 (6 bases). From germline, CDR1 is MRHNA and CDR2 SNTAGT. CDR3 length: 14 amino acids. Trimming removed 8 bases at V and 10 bases at J, with 21 bases between. The CDR3 region has the DNA TGTGCCAGCTTACTACCGACTAGAGGCAGGGAGCAGTTCTTC. As protein: CASLLPTRGREQFF.

The rearrangement uses TRBV19 and TRBJ1-2; TRBD1 is a possible D gene (6 bases). The V gene lost 7 bases and the J gene lost 8 bases, with 17 bases spanning the gap. Germline V lookup: CDR1 LNHDA, CDR2 SQIVND (reference sequence). The CDR3 length is 13 residues. As DNA, the CDR3 is TGTGCCAGTAATGCAGGGGCTGGTAAGGGCTACACCTTC. Residues: CASNAGAGKGYTF.

The chain recombines TRBV7-2 with TRBJ1-2; perhaps TRBD1 as D (6 bases). The CDR3 totals 17 residues. Germline values: CDR1 SGHTA, CDR2 FQGNSA. Trimming left V 2 bases short and J 0 bases short, with 16 bases between. CDR3 DNA sequence: TGTGCCAGCAGCTTATGGTCAGGGGAGGGGGCTAACTATGGCTACACCTTC. Translated, it gives CASSLWSGEGANYGYTF.

The CDR3 nucleotides are TGTGCCAGCAGGGCAGGGACGGGAGCCTCCGGGGAGCTGTTTTTT. This translates into CASRAGTGASGELFF. The chain carries TRBV27 and TRBJ2-2, with a possible D match to TRBD2 (6 bases). The V gene lost 6 bases and the J gene lost 6 bases, with 17 bases spanning the gap. CDR1 MNHEY and CDR2 SMNVEV come from the germline V gene (reference sequence). The CDR3 is 15 residues long.

The chain has TRBV27 and TRBJ1-1; D is unresolved. CDR1 and CDR2 from the germline V gene are MNHEY and SMNVEV (reference sequence). The CDR3 extends over 16 amino acids. Trimming left V 2 bases short and J 1 base short, with 14 bases between. This CDR3 is CASSLGGRVGNTEAFF. For the CDR3, the DNA is TGTGCCAGCAGTTTAGGAGGACGCGTGGGGAACACTGAAGCTTTCTTT.

The sample holds one count of this clone. The J gene is TRBJ1-2, the V gene TRBV5-6, with 12 bases that match TRBD1. This CDR3 region has 14 residues. The germline V gene has CDR1 SGHDT and CDR2 YYEEEE. V shed 3 bases, J shed 7 bases, and the junction held 4 bases outside the gene matches. CDR3 nucleotide sequence: TGTGCCAGCAGCTGGGGGACAGGGGGCTCTGGCTACACCTTC. Its translation: CASSWGTGGSGYTF.

The chain has TRBV6-5 and TRBJ2-5, with D tentatively TRBD1 (5 bases). The CDR3 sequence is 15 residues long. V was shortened by 2 bases and J by 4 bases, with 14 bases between the two germline ends. Per the germline V gene, CDR1 is MNHEY and CDR2 is SVGAGI. The CDR3 reads CASSYTSRQRETQYF. DNA for the CDR3: TGTGCCAGCAGTTACACTTCTCGACAGAGAGAGACCCAGTACTTC.